This TCR beta chain came from a study of cytomegalovirus exposure and HLA in healthy donors. Study outcomes and limitations: Presence/absence results assume similar sequencing depth per donor, which may not hold.

The length of the CDR3 is 15 residues. Trimming took off 2 bases at V and 7 bases at J, with 14 bases between the two ends. The germline V gene encodes CDR1 KGHSH and CDR2 LQKENI. With 60 Vbeta and 13 Jbeta primers, the PCR was carried out. Sequencing used immunoSEQ multiplex PCR; TCRdb keeps in-frame clones, though not all of them. Of over 200,000 clones in the sample, 82% were seen once. Regarding this clone: Its antigen is undetermined.

The chain links TRBV18 to TRBJ1-4; D gene unclear. Sequencing was carried out using PBMCs. The receptor was derived from a woman aged 40 to 50 in good health and CMV-seropositive. CDR3 protein: CASSPDEERGEKLFF. The CDR3 DNA follows: TGTGCCAGCTCACCAGACGAAGAGCGTGGTGAAAAACTGTTTTTT.